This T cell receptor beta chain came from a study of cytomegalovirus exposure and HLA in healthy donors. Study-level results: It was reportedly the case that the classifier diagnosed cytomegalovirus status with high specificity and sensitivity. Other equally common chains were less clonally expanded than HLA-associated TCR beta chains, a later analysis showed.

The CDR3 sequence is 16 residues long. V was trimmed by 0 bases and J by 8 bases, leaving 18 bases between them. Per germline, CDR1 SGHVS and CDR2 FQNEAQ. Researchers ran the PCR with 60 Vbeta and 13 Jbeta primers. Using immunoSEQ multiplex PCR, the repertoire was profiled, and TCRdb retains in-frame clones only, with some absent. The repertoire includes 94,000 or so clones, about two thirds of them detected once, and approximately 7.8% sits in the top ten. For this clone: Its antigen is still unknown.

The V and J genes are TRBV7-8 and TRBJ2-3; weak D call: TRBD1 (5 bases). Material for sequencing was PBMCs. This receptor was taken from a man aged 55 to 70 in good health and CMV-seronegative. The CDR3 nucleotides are TGTGCCAGCAGCTTAGCGAGGACAAATCCCTTGGGTACGCAGTATTTT. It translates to CASSLARTNPLGTQYF.